A selection of T cell receptor beta chains follows, all from one sample in a study of T cell repertoires in cytomegalovirus infection. Each CDR3 protein gets one entry after TCRdb re-called the reads with MiXCR. The data show roughly 500,000 distinct CDR3 sequences, approximately 11% seen once. Sequencing input: PBMCs. The receptor set was obtained from a human donor in good health (CMV status not recorded). Some clones in this sample may be carry-over from other donors' samples. CDR3s include the opening cysteine and the closing phenylalanine or tryptophan. A D gene is named only where the DNA matches it firmly. The size field is filled for only some rows; it gives once, few, many or a size class.

d_call: NA; j_call: TRBJ2-2; v_call: TRBV19; clone_size: many; cdr3_length: 15; cdr3_nt: TGTGCCAGTAGGATTGTAGAGCGATCCACCGGGGAGCTGTTTTTT; cdr3_aa: CASRIVERSTGELFF
d_call: NA; j_call: TRBJ1-5; v_call: TRBV7-8; clone_size: many; cdr3_length: 16; cdr3_nt: TGTGCCAGCAGCTTAAAAGGGGCGGGTAACAATCAGCCCCAGCATTTT; cdr3_aa: CASSLKGAGNNQPQHF
d_call: TRBD2; j_call: TRBJ2-1; v_call: TRBV7-9; clone_size: many; cdr3_length: 15; cdr3_nt: TGTGCCAGCAGCTCCCAGCGGGAGGGCCGCAATGAGCAGTTCTTC; cdr3_aa: CASSSQREGRNEQFF
d_call: TRBD1; j_call: TRBJ2-5; v_call: TRBV29-1; clone_size: many; cdr3_length: 17; cdr3_nt: TGCAGCCTGCAGCGCCAGGGGGCCGGTGGGCCCCAAGAGACCCAGTACTTC; cdr3_aa: CSLQRQGAGGPQETQYF
d_call: NA; j_call: TRBJ2-5; v_call: TRBV5-1; clone_size: few; cdr3_length: 15; cdr3_nt: TGCGCCAGCAGCTTGGTTGGCACGGATCAAGAGACCCAGTACTTC; cdr3_aa: CASSLVGTDQETQYF
d_call: NA; j_call: TRBJ2-5; v_call: TRBV6-2/TRBV6-3; clone_size: many; cdr3_length: 13; cdr3_nt: TGTGCCAGCAGTTCCGGTAGCATGCAGACCCAGTACTTC; cdr3_aa: CASSSGSMQTQYF
d_call: NA; j_call: TRBJ1-1; v_call: TRBV3-1; clone_size: NA; cdr3_length: 13; cdr3_nt: TGTGCCAGCAGCCCTCGGACAGAGAATGAAGCTTTCTTT; cdr3_aa: CASSPRTENEAFF
d_call: NA; j_call: TRBJ1-2; v_call: TRBV7-8; clone_size: many; cdr3_length: 13; cdr3_nt: TGTGCCAGTAAGGGAAGCAAGAATAATGGCTACACCTTC; cdr3_aa: CASKGSKNNGYTF
d_call: NA; j_call: TRBJ1-2; v_call: TRBV11-1; clone_size: NA; cdr3_length: 13; cdr3_nt: TGTGCCAGCAGCTCAGACAATCCCTATGGCTACACCTTC; cdr3_aa: CASSSDNPYGYTF
d_call: NA; j_call: TRBJ2-7; v_call: TRBV7-2; clone_size: many; cdr3_length: 15; cdr3_nt: TGTGCCAGCAGCTTAGCGGGCGGCAGCCCCTACGAGCAGTACTTC; cdr3_aa: CASSLAGGSPYEQYF
d_call: NA; j_call: TRBJ2-1; v_call: TRBV7-8; clone_size: many; cdr3_length: 18; cdr3_nt: TGTGCCAGCAGCCCTGTTTTGACAGTCTCTAAAGAGGGTAATGAGCAGTTCTTC; cdr3_aa: CASSPVLTVSKEGNEQFF
d_call: NA; j_call: TRBJ1-6; v_call: TRBV19; clone_size: many; cdr3_length: 12; cdr3_nt: TGTGCCAGTAGTAGAGCGACCACCTCCCTCCACTTT; cdr3_aa: CASSRATTSLHF
d_call: NA; j_call: TRBJ2-5; v_call: TRBV18; clone_size: NA; cdr3_length: 18; cdr3_nt: TGTGCCAGCTCGCCCTCCCCCCGACTGGCGGGAGAGGGGGCGACCCAGTACTTC; cdr3_aa: CASSPSPRLAGEGATQYF
d_call: NA; j_call: TRBJ2-2; v_call: TRBV7-2; clone_size: many; cdr3_length: 15; cdr3_nt: TGTGCCAGCAGTTCCGGGCCAACCCCAACCGGGGAGCTGTTTTTT; cdr3_aa: CASSSGPTPTGELFF
d_call: TRBD1; j_call: TRBJ2-7; v_call: TRBV7-8; clone_size: many; cdr3_length: 15; cdr3_nt: TGTGCCAGCAGCTTAATCGGGACAGGGTTCTACGAGCAGTACTTC; cdr3_aa: CASSLIGTGFYEQYF
d_call: NA; j_call: TRBJ2-5; v_call: TRBV29-1; clone_size: NA; cdr3_length: 11; cdr3_nt: TGCAGCGTTGATGTCGCGGAGACCCAGTACTTC; cdr3_aa: CSVDVAETQYF
d_call: TRBD2; j_call: TRBJ2-1; v_call: TRBV7-3; clone_size: many; cdr3_length: 14; cdr3_nt: TGTGCCAGCAGCTCCGGGACTAGCGGGAGTAAGCAGTTCTTC; cdr3_aa: CASSSGTSGSKQFF
d_call: TRBD2; j_call: TRBJ2-7; v_call: TRBV6-5; clone_size: many; cdr3_length: 14; cdr3_nt: TGTGCCAGCAGCACTAGCGGGACCGTTTACGAGCAGTACTTC; cdr3_aa: CASSTSGTVYEQYF
d_call: NA; j_call: TRBJ2-7; v_call: TRBV13; clone_size: NA; cdr3_length: 16; cdr3_nt: TGTGCCAGCAGCCCCCTCGAGCGGACCCAGTCCTACGAGCAGTACTTC; cdr3_aa: CASSPLERTQSYEQYF
d_call: NA; j_call: TRBJ2-1; v_call: TRBV28; clone_size: many; cdr3_length: 11; cdr3_nt: TGTGCCAGCAGTTTATTCGGTGAGCAGTTCTTC; cdr3_aa: CASSLFGEQFF
d_call: NA; j_call: TRBJ2-2; v_call: TRBV5-1; clone_size: many; cdr3_length: 15; cdr3_nt: TGCGCCAGCAGTTTTACCCAAGGGAACACCGGGGAGCTGTTTTTT; cdr3_aa: CASSFTQGNTGELFF
d_call: TRBD2; j_call: TRBJ2-2; v_call: TRBV4-1; clone_size: many; cdr3_length: 15; cdr3_nt: TGCGCCAGCAGCCAAGTAGCGGGGGGCACCGGGGAGCTGTTTTTT; cdr3_aa: CASSQVAGGTGELFF
d_call: NA; j_call: TRBJ1-5; v_call: TRBV7-2; clone_size: many; cdr3_length: 15; cdr3_nt: TGTGCCAGCAGCCCACAGACAGGTGGTCATCAGCCCCAGCATTTT; cdr3_aa: CASSPQTGGHQPQHF
d_call: NA; j_call: TRBJ2-3; v_call: TRBV29-1; clone_size: few; cdr3_length: 14; cdr3_nt: TGCACCACAACCCCCGGAACTAACACAGATACGCAGTATTTT; cdr3_aa: CTTTPGTNTDTQYF
d_call: TRBD2; j_call: TRBJ2-3; v_call: TRBV9; clone_size: NA; cdr3_length: 14; cdr3_nt: TGTGCCAGCAGCGCAGGACTAGCGCCGGATACGCAGTATTTT; cdr3_aa: CASSAGLAPDTQYF
d_call: TRBD2; j_call: TRBJ2-1; v_call: TRBV13; clone_size: few; cdr3_length: 14; cdr3_nt: TGTGCCAGTCAAGGGCGGGAGGCTCCCAATGAGCAGTTCTTC; cdr3_aa: CASQGREAPNEQFF
d_call: NA; j_call: TRBJ2-7; v_call: TRBV19; clone_size: many; cdr3_length: 14; cdr3_nt: TGTGCCAGTAGTGGGGGGAATCCTTCCTACGAGCAGTACTTC; cdr3_aa: CASSGGNPSYEQYF
d_call: NA; j_call: TRBJ2-1; v_call: TRBV19; clone_size: many; cdr3_length: 16; cdr3_nt: TGTGCCAGTAGTATAGTTCAAACCCGGCACTACAATGAGCAGTTCTTC; cdr3_aa: CASSIVQTRHYNEQFF
d_call: NA; j_call: TRBJ2-1; v_call: TRBV20-1; clone_size: NA; cdr3_length: 15; cdr3_nt: TGCAGTGCTAGAGATAGGGGTCAAGCTCCCAATGAGCAGTTCTTC; cdr3_aa: CSARDRGQAPNEQFF
d_call: TRBD2; j_call: TRBJ2-3; v_call: TRBV20-1; clone_size: many; cdr3_length: 16; cdr3_nt: TGCAGTGCTAGAGATCGACTAGCGGGAGTACGTGATACGCAGTATTTT; cdr3_aa: CSARDRLAGVRDTQYF
d_call: TRBD2; j_call: TRBJ2-2; v_call: TRBV7-8; clone_size: many; cdr3_length: 17; cdr3_nt: TGTGCCGCCCCCCATGCGGGTAGCGGGGTGGTCCTAGGGGAGCTGTTTTTT; cdr3_aa: CAAPHAGSGVVLGELFF
d_call: TRBD2; j_call: TRBJ2-1; v_call: TRBV20-1; clone_size: many; cdr3_length: 16; cdr3_nt: TGCAGTGCTAGTGTAAACATAGCGGGAAGATTAAATGAGCAGTTCTTC; cdr3_aa: CSASVNIAGRLNEQFF
d_call: TRBD1; j_call: TRBJ2-7; v_call: TRBV7-8; clone_size: many; cdr3_length: 15; cdr3_nt: TGTGCCAGCAGCTTAAGACAGGGGCTTTCCTACGAGCAGTACTTC; cdr3_aa: CASSLRQGLSYEQYF
d_call: NA; j_call: TRBJ1-1; v_call: TRBV6-6; clone_size: many; cdr3_length: 16; cdr3_nt: TGTGCCAGCAGTTACTCTCTTCCGGGGGGTAACACTGAAGCTTTCTTT; cdr3_aa: CASSYSLPGGNTEAFF
d_call: NA; j_call: TRBJ2-2; v_call: TRBV11-3; clone_size: many; cdr3_length: 17; cdr3_nt: TGTGCCAGCAGCTTATTCGGCGGGGACTCGAACACCGGGGAGCTGTTTTTT; cdr3_aa: CASSLFGGDSNTGELFF
d_call: NA; j_call: TRBJ2-2; v_call: TRBV12-3/TRBV12-4; clone_size: NA; cdr3_length: 14; cdr3_nt: TGTGCCAGCAGTACGGACAAATACACCGGGGAGCTGTTTTTT; cdr3_aa: CASSTDKYTGELFF
d_call: TRBD2; j_call: TRBJ2-1; v_call: TRBV4-2; clone_size: many; cdr3_length: 16; cdr3_nt: TGTGCCAGCAGCCAAGAGGGGGTAGCGGGGTACAATGAGCAGTTCTTC; cdr3_aa: CASSQEGVAGYNEQFF
d_call: TRBD1; j_call: TRBJ2-2; v_call: TRBV28; clone_size: many; cdr3_length: 16; cdr3_nt: TGTGCCAGCAGGCGACCAGGGGGCGCAAGGACCGGGGAGCTGTTTTTT; cdr3_aa: CASRRPGGARTGELFF
d_call: TRBD1; j_call: TRBJ2-7; v_call: TRBV27; clone_size: few; cdr3_length: 14; cdr3_nt: TGTGCCAGCAGTCCAAACAGGGGGCAGGACGAGCAGTACTTC; cdr3_aa: CASSPNRGQDEQYF
d_call: TRBD2; j_call: TRBJ2-3; v_call: TRBV6-1; clone_size: few; cdr3_length: 17; cdr3_nt: TGTGCCAGCAGTTTTTGGACGGGGGGGTCAAGGGGAGATACGCAGTATTTT; cdr3_aa: CASSFWTGGSRGDTQYF
d_call: TRBD2; j_call: TRBJ2-1; v_call: TRBV28; clone_size: many; cdr3_length: 15; cdr3_nt: TGTGCCAGCAGTTTACTAGCGGGAGGGCGTGTGGAGCAGTTCTTC; cdr3_aa: CASSLLAGGRVEQFF
d_call: NA; j_call: TRBJ1-3; v_call: TRBV19; clone_size: few; cdr3_length: 13; cdr3_nt: TGTGCCAGCGCGGGGCCCTCTGGAAACACCATATATTTT; cdr3_aa: CASAGPSGNTIYF
d_call: NA; j_call: TRBJ1-2; v_call: TRBV14; clone_size: NA; cdr3_length: 13; cdr3_nt: TGTGCCAGCAGCCAAGCCCGGGACTATGGCTACACCTTC; cdr3_aa: CASSQARDYGYTF
d_call: TRBD1; j_call: TRBJ1-5; v_call: TRBV27; clone_size: few; cdr3_length: 15; cdr3_nt: TGTGCCAGCAGTCCCCGGGACAGGAACAATCAGCCCCAGCATTTT; cdr3_aa: CASSPRDRNNQPQHF
d_call: NA; j_call: TRBJ2-1; v_call: TRBV11-2; clone_size: many; cdr3_length: 19; cdr3_nt: TGTGCCAGCAGCTCCTTTCGACAGGGGAGGGCTCACTCCTACAATGAGCAGTTCTTC; cdr3_aa: CASSSFRQGRAHSYNEQFF
d_call: TRBD1; j_call: TRBJ1-1; v_call: TRBV10-3; clone_size: NA; cdr3_length: 14; cdr3_nt: TGTGCCATCAGAGAACAGGGGCCGAACACTGAAGCTTTCTTT; cdr3_aa: CAIREQGPNTEAFF
d_call: NA; j_call: TRBJ2-6; v_call: TRBV5-1; clone_size: NA; cdr3_length: 19; cdr3_nt: TGCGCCAGCAGCTTGATATCAGGGGGACTCCGCACTGGGGCCAACGTCCTGACTTTC; cdr3_aa: CASSLISGGLRTGANVLTF
d_call: NA; j_call: TRBJ2-7; v_call: TRBV6-5; clone_size: many; cdr3_length: 18; cdr3_nt: TGTGCCAGCAGTTACTCAGTTTCAGCGGCAGCCTATACCTACGAGCAGTACTTC; cdr3_aa: CASSYSVSAAAYTYEQYF
d_call: NA; j_call: TRBJ1-6; v_call: TRBV7-9; clone_size: many; cdr3_length: 12; cdr3_nt: TGTGCCAGCACAGGGGTGGATTCACCCCTCCACTTT; cdr3_aa: CASTGVDSPLHF